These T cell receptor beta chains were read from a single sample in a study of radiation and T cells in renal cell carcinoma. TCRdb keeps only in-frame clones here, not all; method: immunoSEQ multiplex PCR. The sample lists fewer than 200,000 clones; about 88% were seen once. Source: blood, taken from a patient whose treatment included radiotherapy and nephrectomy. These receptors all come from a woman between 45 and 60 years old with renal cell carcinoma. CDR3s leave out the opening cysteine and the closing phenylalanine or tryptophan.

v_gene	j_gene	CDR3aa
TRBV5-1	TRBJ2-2	ASVETENTGELF
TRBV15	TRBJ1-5	ATSKGAPSNQPQH
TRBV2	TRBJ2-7	ASSPEVQRYEQY
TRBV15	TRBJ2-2	ATSRDRNGPNTGELF
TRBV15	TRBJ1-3	ATSRDFGNTIY
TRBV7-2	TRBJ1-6	ASSLVSSPNNSPLH
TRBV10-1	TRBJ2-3	ASSESTSGGRSTQY
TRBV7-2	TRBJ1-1	ASRLDWASEAF
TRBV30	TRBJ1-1	AWQSGPRKGGTEAF
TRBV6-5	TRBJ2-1	ASSLRDSAYNEQF
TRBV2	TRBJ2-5	ASSDAQIGGETQY
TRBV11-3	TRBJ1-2	ASSLEVGGNYGYT
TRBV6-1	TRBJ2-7	ASSEASRQY
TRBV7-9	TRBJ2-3	ASSFSSGWADTQY
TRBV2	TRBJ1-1	ASSHREGTEAF
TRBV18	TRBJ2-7	ASSPPESYEQY
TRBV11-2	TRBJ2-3	ASRFGTVVPQGGTDTQY
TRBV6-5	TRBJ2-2	ASSYSGVELF
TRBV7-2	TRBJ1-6	ASSFDRLGSPLH
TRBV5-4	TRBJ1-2	ASSWTASDGYT
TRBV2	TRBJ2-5	ASSEHETQY
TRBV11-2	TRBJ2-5	ASSLRAGGWQTQY
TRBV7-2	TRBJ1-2	ASSPTLLTGTYGYT
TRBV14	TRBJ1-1	ASSQGPNTEAF
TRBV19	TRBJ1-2	ASSPRGSNYGYT
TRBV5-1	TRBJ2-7	ASSLAGVVDEQY
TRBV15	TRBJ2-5	ATNEQETQY
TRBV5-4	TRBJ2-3	ASSRSGTTDTQY
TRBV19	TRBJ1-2	ASSIGPGDHGYT
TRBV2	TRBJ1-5	ASRKGQGPWEPQH
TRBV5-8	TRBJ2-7	ASKLVGAEQY
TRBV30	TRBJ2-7	AWAQGYEQY
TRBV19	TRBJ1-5	ASSNQIDQPQH
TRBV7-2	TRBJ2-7	ASSLAHRSYEQY
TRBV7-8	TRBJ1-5	ASGRVDVGNQPQH
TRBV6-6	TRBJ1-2	ASSPTGDYGYT